A selection of T cell receptor beta chains follows, all from one sample in a study of T cells in Graves' hyperthyroidism and ophthalmopathy. TCRdb itself ran the multiplex PCR reads through MiXCR, one entry per CDR3 protein. Of 550,000 to 650,000 distinct CDR3 sequences listed, approximately 13% are singletons. Sequencing was done on a sample of blood. The receptor source for this set is a woman aged 25 to 45 with Graves' hyperthyroidism that later progressed to Graves' ophthalmopathy. The CDR3 runs from the conserved cysteine through the conserved F or W. The D gene is left open where the match is weak. Clone size is shown for a subset of rows, as once, few, many or a class of expanded clone.

clone_size	v_call	j_call	d_call	cdr3_aa	cdr3_nt
many	TRBV2	TRBJ1-4	-	CASLGQGEKLFF	TGTGCCAGCTTGGGGCAAGGGGAAAAACTGTTTTTT
many	TRBV7-9	TRBJ1-2	-	CASSLPNNGGTDGYTF	TGTGCCAGCAGCTTACCCAACAATGGAGGGACGGATGGCTACACCTTC
once	TRBV7-9	TRBJ1-4	-	CASSQVGWGCTNEKLFF	TGTGCCAGCAGCCAAGTGGGGTGGGGGTGTACTAATGAAAAACTGTTTTTT
many	TRBV19	TRBJ1-5	TRBD1	CASRGTGHNQPQHF	TGTGCCAGTAGAGGGACAGGGCACAATCAGCCCCAGCATTTT
few	TRBV10-3	TRBJ1-5	-	CATLDQPQHF	TGTGCCACGCTAGATCAGCCCCAGCATTTT
few	TRBV28	TRBJ2-7	-	CASSSTGFRSYEQYF	TGTGCCAGCAGCTCGACAGGATTCCGCTCCTACGAGCAGTACTTC
many	TRBV20-1	TRBJ2-1	-	CSARDQQFF	TGCAGTGCTAGAGATCAGCAGTTCTTC
few	TRBV13	TRBJ1-1	-	CASSSTSRAFF	TGTGCCAGCAGCTCCACCTCGCGAGCTTTCTTT
-	TRBV2	TRBJ2-5	-	CASRGQVETQYF	TGTGCCAGCAGGGGCCAGGTAGAGACCCAGTACTTC
-	TRBV5-1	TRBJ2-7	TRBD1	CASSLIARTGGYEQYF	TGCGCCAGCAGCTTAATCGCAAGGACAGGGGGCTACGAGCAGTACTTC
few	TRBV28	TRBJ1-1	-	CASSLNGLNTEAFF	TGTGCCAGCAGTTTAAACGGACTGAACACTGAAGCTTTCTTT
many	TRBV4-3	TRBJ1-4	-	CASTNWANNEKLFF	TGCGCCAGTACTAATTGGGCGAATAATGAAAAACTGTTTTTT
-	TRBV19	TRBJ2-7	-	CASSIGPSYEQYF	TGTGCCAGTAGTATAGGGCCGAGCTACGAGCAGTACTTC
few	TRBV15	TRBJ1-5	-	CATSREWAQDGNQPQHF	TGTGCCACCAGCAGAGAATGGGCCCAAGATGGCAATCAGCCCCAGCATTTT
many	TRBV19	TRBJ1-1	-	CASSIPQGNTEAFF	TGTGCCAGTAGTATACCACAGGGGAACACTGAAGCTTTCTTT
-	TRBV12-3/TRBV12-4	TRBJ2-1	-	CASRSDGDEQFF	TGTGCCAGCAGATCGGATGGGGATGAGCAGTTCTTC
many	TRBV7-9	TRBJ2-2	-	CASTPLVGTNTGELFF	TGTGCCAGCACCCCACTCGTGGGGACGAACACCGGGGAGCTGTTTTTT
many	TRBV28	TRBJ2-7	TRBD1	CASRLSTGGASYEQYF	TGTGCCAGCAGACTAAGTACAGGGGGCGCGTCATACGAGCAGTACTTC
many	TRBV30	TRBJ1-5	TRBD1	CAWSRDRTGGGNQPQHF	TGTGCCTGGAGTAGGGACAGAACAGGGGGCGGCAATCAGCCCCAGCATTTT
-	TRBV6-1	TRBJ2-1	-	CASSPPHGAENEQFF	TGTGCCAGCAGTCCCCCCCACGGGGCGGAAAATGAGCAGTTCTTC
many	TRBV4-3	TRBJ2-5	TRBD1	CASSQGQGPQETQYF	TGCGCCAGCAGCCAGGGACAGGGCCCGCAAGAGACCCAGTACTTC
many	TRBV7-9	TRBJ2-1	TRBD1	CASSLRTGVGIYNEQFF	TGTGCCAGCAGCTTGAGGACAGGGGTGGGAATATACAATGAGCAGTTCTTC
many	TRBV7-9	TRBJ2-3	-	CASSLPSPTTDTQYF	TGTGCCAGCAGCTTACCCAGCCCAACTACAGATACGCAGTATTTT
few	TRBV30	TRBJ1-1	-	CAWSWTVFMNTEAFF	TGTGCCTGGAGTTGGACAGTTTTTATGAACACTGAAGCTTTCTTT
many	TRBV11-2	TRBJ2-6	-	CASSLTYGANVLTF	TGTGCCAGCAGCCTTACGTATGGGGCCAACGTCCTGACTTTC
-	TRBV4-2	TRBJ1-1	-	CTSSQGSPNTEAFF	TGTACCAGCAGCCAAGGTTCTCCAAACACTGAAGCTTTCTTT
many	TRBV10-3	TRBJ1-2	-	CAISEGVNYGYTF	TGTGCCATCAGTGAGGGTGTTAACTATGGCTACACCTTC
many	TRBV28	TRBJ2-1	TRBD2	CASSRGLAGGTEQFF	TGTGCCAGCAGTCGAGGACTAGCGGGGGGAACTGAGCAGTTCTTC
-	TRBV2	TRBJ1-6	TRBD1	CASSEGTVGSPLHF	TGTGCCAGCAGTGAGGGGACAGTAGGATCACCCCTCCACTTT
many	TRBV3-1	TRBJ2-5	TRBD1	CASSQGAWGQSTEETQYF	TGTGCCAGCAGCCAAGGCGCCTGGGGACAGTCCACCGAAGAGACCCAGTACTTC
many	TRBV28	TRBJ2-1	-	CASVGQKTYNEQFF	TGTGCCAGCGTGGGGCAGAAGACCTACAATGAGCAGTTCTTC